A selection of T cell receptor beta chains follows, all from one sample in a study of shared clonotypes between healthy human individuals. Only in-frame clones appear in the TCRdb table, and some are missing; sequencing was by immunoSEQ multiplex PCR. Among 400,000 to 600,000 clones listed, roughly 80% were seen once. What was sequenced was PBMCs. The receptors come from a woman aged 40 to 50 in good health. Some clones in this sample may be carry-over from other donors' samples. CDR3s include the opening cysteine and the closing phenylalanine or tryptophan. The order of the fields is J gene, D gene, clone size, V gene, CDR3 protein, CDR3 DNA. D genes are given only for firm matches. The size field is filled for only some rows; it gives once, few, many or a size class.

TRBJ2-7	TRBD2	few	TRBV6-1	CASSEAGGGRSSYEQYF	TGTGCCAGCAGTGAAGCGGGGGGGGGACGGAGCTCCTACGAGCAGTACTTC
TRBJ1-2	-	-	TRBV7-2	CASSLNERVYGYTF	TGTGCCAGCAGCTTAAACGAGAGGGTCTATGGCTACACCTTC
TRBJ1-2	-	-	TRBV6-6	CASSPGEYYGYTF	TGTGCCAGCTCCCCCGGGGAGTACTATGGCTACACCTTC
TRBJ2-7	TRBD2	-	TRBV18	CASSPGTRGEQYF	TGTGCCAGCTCACCAGGGACTAGGGGGGAGCAGTACTTC
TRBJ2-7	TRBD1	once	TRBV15	CATSGRQGVSEQYF	TGTGCCACCAGCGGAAGACAGGGCGTGAGCGAGCAGTACTTC
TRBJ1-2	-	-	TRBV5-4	CASSLAPPLPGYTF	TGTGCCAGCAGCTTGGCCCCCCCCCTCCCTGGCTACACCTTC
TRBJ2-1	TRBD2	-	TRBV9	CASSVGLAGVDEQFF	TGTGCCAGCAGCGTAGGACTAGCGGGAGTTGATGAGCAGTTCTTC
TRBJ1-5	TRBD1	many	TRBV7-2	CASSIRQGTQPQHF	TGTGCCAGCAGCATCAGACAGGGTACGCAGCCCCAGCATTTT
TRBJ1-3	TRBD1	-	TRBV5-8	CASSPGTGDGNTIYF	TGTGCCAGCAGCCCCGGGACAGGGGATGGAAACACCATATATTTT
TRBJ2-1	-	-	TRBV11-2	CASSGRRPYNEQFF	TGTGCCAGCAGCGGAAGGCGGCCCTACAATGAGCAGTTCTTC
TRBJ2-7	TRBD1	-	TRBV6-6	CASRGTESYEQYF	TGTGCCAGCAGAGGGACAGAATCCTACGAGCAGTACTTC
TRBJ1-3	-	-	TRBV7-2	CASSSDETGNTIYF	TGTGCCAGCAGCTCGGACGAGACTGGAAACACCATATATTTT
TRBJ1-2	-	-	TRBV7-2	CASSRGTIANYGYTF	TGTGCCAGCAGCCGAGGGACAATAGCTAACTATGGCTACACCTTC
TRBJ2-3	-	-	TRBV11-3	CASSLGSTDTQYF	TGTGCCAGCAGCTTAGGAAGCACAGATACGCAGTATTTT
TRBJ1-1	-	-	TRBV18	CASSPAPGQGGTEAFF	TGTGCCAGCTCCCCCGCACCGGGCCAGGGCGGAACTGAAGCTTTCTTT
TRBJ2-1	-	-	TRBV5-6	CASSPQGPMGNEQFF	TGTGCCAGCAGCCCCCAGGGGCCCATGGGGAATGAGCAGTTCTTC
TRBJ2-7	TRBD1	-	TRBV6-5	CASSLYQGALYEQYF	TGTGCCAGCAGTTTGTATCAGGGGGCTTTGTACGAGCAGTACTTC
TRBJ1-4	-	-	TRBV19	CASSIGVLNEKLFF	TGTGCCAGTAGTATTGGGGTTTTGAATGAAAAACTGTTTTTT
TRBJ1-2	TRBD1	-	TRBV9	CASSVEDRGYGYTF	TGTGCCAGCAGCGTAGAGGACAGGGGCTATGGCTACACCTTC
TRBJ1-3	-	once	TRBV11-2	CASSLDGGPIYF	TGTGCCAGCAGCTTAGATGGAGGACCCATATATTTT
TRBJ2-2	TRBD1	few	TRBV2	CATGQGISGELFF	TGTGCCACCGGACAGGGTATTTCCGGGGAGCTGTTTTTT
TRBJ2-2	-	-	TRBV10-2	CASSDGGAGELFF	TGCGCCAGCAGTGATGGGGGTGCCGGGGAGCTGTTTTTT
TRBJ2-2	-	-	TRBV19	CASSIGQWNTGELFF	TGTGCCAGTAGTATTGGACAGTGGAACACCGGGGAGCTGTTTTTT
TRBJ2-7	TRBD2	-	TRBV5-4	CASSYGTRHSYEQYF	TGTGCCAGCAGTTACGGGACTAGACACTCCTACGAGCAGTACTTC
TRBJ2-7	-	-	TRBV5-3	CASSAGQSYEQYF	TGTGCCAGCAGCGCGGGACAGTCCTACGAGCAGTACTTC
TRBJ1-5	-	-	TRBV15	CATSRGGPSGNQPQHF	TGTGCCACCAGCAGAGGAGGCCCCTCGGGCAATCAGCCCCAGCATTTT
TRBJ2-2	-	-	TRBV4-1	CASSPRGAGGELFF	TGCGCCAGCAGCCCGAGAGGAGCTGGCGGGGAGCTGTTTTTT
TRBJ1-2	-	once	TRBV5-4	CASSLGRGPGYGYTF	TGTGCCAGCAGCTTGGGCCGGGGGCCGGGCTATGGCTACACCTTC
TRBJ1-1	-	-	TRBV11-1	CASSLRATMNTEAFF	TGTGCCAGCAGCTTACGGGCCACCATGAACACTGAAGCTTTCTTT
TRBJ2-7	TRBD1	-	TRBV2	CASSEHRGEYEQYF	TGTGCCAGCAGTGAACACAGGGGGGAGTACGAGCAGTACTTC
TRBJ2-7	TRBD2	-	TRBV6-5	CASSYRLAGVYEQYF	TGTGCCAGCAGTTACCGGCTAGCGGGAGTTTACGAGCAGTACTTC
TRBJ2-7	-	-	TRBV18	CASSPPGWGGSYEQYF	TGTGCCAGCTCACCACCGGGGTGGGGCGGCTCCTACGAGCAGTACTTC
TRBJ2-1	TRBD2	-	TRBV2	CASSLADTYNEQFF	TGTGCCAGCAGTCTAGCGGATACCTACAATGAGCAGTTCTTC
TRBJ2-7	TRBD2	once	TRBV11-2	CASSLARGASGGAYEQYF	TGTGCCAGCAGCTTAGCCAGGGGGGCTAGCGGGGGAGCCTACGAGCAGTACTTC
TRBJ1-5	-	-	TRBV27	CASSLSTGRQPQHF	TGTGCCAGCAGTTTATCCACGGGCCGCCAGCCCCAGCATTTT
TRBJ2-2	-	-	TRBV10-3	CAAWDWNTGELFF	TGTGCCGCCTGGGACTGGAACACCGGGGAGCTGTTTTTT
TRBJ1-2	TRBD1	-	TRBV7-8	CASSSGGTEVGYTF	TGTGCCAGCAGCTCAGGTGGGACAGAGGTCGGCTACACCTTC
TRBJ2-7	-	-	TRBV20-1	CSARGDNEQYF	TGCAGTGCTAGGGGGGACAACGAGCAGTACTTC
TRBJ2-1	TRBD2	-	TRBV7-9	CASSSSGRAYNEQFF	TGTGCCAGCAGCTCTAGCGGGAGGGCCTACAATGAGCAGTTCTTC
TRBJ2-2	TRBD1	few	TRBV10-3	CAITKGQGALAGELFF	TGTGCCATCACTAAGGGACAGGGGGCGTTGGCCGGGGAGCTGTTTTTT
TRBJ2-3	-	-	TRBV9	CASSAGTAPSTDTQYF	TGTGCCAGCAGCGCCGGTACAGCGCCCAGCACAGATACGCAGTATTTT
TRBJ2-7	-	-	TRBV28	CASSLLQGSYEQYF	TGTGCCAGCAGTTTATTACAGGGTTCCTACGAGCAGTACTTC
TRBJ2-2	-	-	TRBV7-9	CASSLGGRGRNTGELFF	TGTGCCAGCAGCTTAGGAGGACGGGGCCGGAACACCGGGGAGCTGTTTTTT